This T cell receptor beta chain is drawn from a study of blood T cell repertoires in COVID-19. Whole-study context: Spain, Italy and the United States supplied samples that represented acute and convalescent COVID-19.

Trimming took 3 bases from V and 8 from J, leaving 4 bases between them. CDR3 length equals 11 residues. Per the germline V gene, CDR1 is SEHNR and CDR2 is FQNEAQ (reference sequence). This table comes from immunoSEQ multiplex PCR, and its TCRdb copy is limited to in-frame clones, with some not included. Among approximately 70,000 clones listed, approximately 91% were seen once. This TCR came from a human donor with active COVID-19. The donor label of this sample is uncertain. Sequenced sample: peripheral blood. J is TRBJ2-2 and V is TRBV7-9, with D unresolved. CDR3 in DNA: TGTGCCAGCAGCTTGACAGGGGAGCTGTTTTTT. Protein sequence: CASSLTGELFF.